One T cell receptor (beta chain) is described in this entry. This clone came up a few times. Its antigen has not been determined. The input lacks base qualities; no much larger clone sits a single base away. This entry is derived from a study of blood T cell repertoires in COVID-19 (TCRdb year 2020). Regarding the complete study: Samples covering the acute and convalescent phases of COVID-19 were provided by collaborators in the United States, Italy and Spain. The prospective study material was composed of cDNA or gDNA derived from T cells, B-cell-depleted T cells, or PBMCs. Subjects who had been exposed to COVID-19, were actively infected with it, or had recovered from it provided the deeply sampled blood TCRbeta repertoires that made up the dataset. The repertoires were released in a freely available public database intended as a resource for research on the immune response to SARS-CoV-2. Samples came from the ongoing ImmuneRACE study (first 160 participants) plus 1,254 subjects from 6 global collaborators. Nearly every sample came with metadata listing a de-identified subject ID, COVID-19 status, age in years and sex. Where HLA class I and class II types were available, the types were taken from metadata supplied by the sample provider, not from assay-based typing.

Participants in the prospective study were aged roughly 18 to 89 years, lived in about two dozen United States geographic areas, and enrolled through a virtual design. To assign participants to cohorts, the prospective study relied on clinical history that participants themselves reported in a screening survey and a study questionnaire. For ImmuneRACE Cohort 3, a participant was defined as recovered based on two consecutive negative NP/OP PCR tests, clearance by a healthcare professional, or resolution of symptoms. In the prospective study, mobile phlebotomists collected whole blood, serum and a nasopharyngeal or oropharyngeal swab from each participant. Participants in the prospective study had the option to provide additional blood draws and questionnaires over a roughly 2-month period. Before DNA extraction, blood samples from the prospective study were shipped at room temperature or frozen.

The investigation overall reported the following: How much clinical and demographic metadata was included differed by source and by participant, and the metadata was provided uncurated.

TCRbeta CDR3 regions were amplified from genomic DNA by means of the immunoSEQ Assay, a bias-controlled multiplex PCR. Concerning the study's data processing: Within the assay, amplification of reference gene primers was used to estimate how many nucleated cells each sample contained. To quantify the absolute abundance of each unique TCRbeta CDR3 rearrangement, sequence reads were collapsed and filtered. For each sample, productive Simpson clonality was calculated as the square root of Simpson's diversity index across productive rearrangements. TCRdb took this table from immuneACCESS and kept in-frame rearrangements with V and J called. Such tables lack part of the clones; where checked against another copy, unresolved V genes explain under half of the gap, and the rest is unexplained. V, J and clone size derive from that table, while D and trimming were established from the DNA sequence. The sample table shows hundreds of thousands of clones, and 80% to 90% are seen once. The ten largest clones capture 10% of the sample.

CDR1 SGHVS and CDR2 FQNEAQ are derived from the germline V gene. The CDR3 goes from the cysteine to the phenylalanine over 14 residues. The retained sequence is limited to the CDR3, 42 bases, with the frame set at the first base. The junction shows trimming of 5 bases on V and 5 bases on J, plus 15 bases between the germline ends. The rearrangement joined TRBV7-8 to TRBJ1-1; TRBD1 is a weak D gene call, 5 bases matching. Input material: PBMCs or T cells enriched from blood (not recorded which). The sequence derives from a woman in her forties or fifties who had recovered from COVID-19. The CDR3 here reads CASSPREKGTEAFF. The DNA reads TGTGCCAGCAGCCCCCGAGAAAAGGGGACTGAAGCTTTCTTT.